This TCR beta chain is from a study of blood T cell repertoires in COVID-19. Looking at the study overall: T cells, B-cell-depleted T cells, or PBMCs provided the cDNA or gDNA that served as material.

Source study methods: Counts of nucleated cells, estimated from reference gene primer amplification, were obtained. TCRdb's table, derived via immunoSEQ multiplex PCR, lists solely in-frame clones and lacks some. For V, J and clone size, that table is used; D and trimming come from the DNA. The data contain over 200,000 clones, more than 70% of them singletons. The CDR3 is made up of 15 amino acids. Between the trimmed V and J ends, which lost 9 bases and 4 bases, there was a span of 22 bases. CDR1 is SGHRS and CDR2 is YFSETQ in the germline V gene. This sequence originates from a man between 40 and 49 years old with active or convalescent COVID-19. V and J are TRBV5-1 and TRBJ2-5, with D possibly TRBD2 on 6 matching bases. The sample consisted of peripheral blood. CDR3 sequence: CATTAWGVTTETQYF. The DNA of the CDR3 is TGCGCCACAACCGCGTGGGGGGTAACGACAGAGACCCAGTACTTC.